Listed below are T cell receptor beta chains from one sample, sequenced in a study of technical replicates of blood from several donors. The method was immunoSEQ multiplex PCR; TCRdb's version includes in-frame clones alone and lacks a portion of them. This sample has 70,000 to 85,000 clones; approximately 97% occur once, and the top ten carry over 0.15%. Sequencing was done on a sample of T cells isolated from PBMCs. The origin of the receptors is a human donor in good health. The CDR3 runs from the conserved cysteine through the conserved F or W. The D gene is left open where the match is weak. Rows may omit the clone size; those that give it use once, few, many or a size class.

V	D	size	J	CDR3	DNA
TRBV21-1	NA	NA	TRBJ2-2	CASSKAQRGGELFF	TGTGCCAGCAGCAAAGCGCAAAGAGGCGGGGAGCTGTTTTTT
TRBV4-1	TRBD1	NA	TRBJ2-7	CASSQDGQGAYEQYF	TGCGCCAGCAGCCAAGATGGACAGGGGGCTTACGAGCAGTACTTC
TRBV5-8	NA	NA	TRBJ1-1	CASSLVRTEAFF	TGTGCCAGCAGCTTGGTAAGAACAGAAGCTTTCTTT
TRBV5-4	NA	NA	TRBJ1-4	CASSLEASTDPSAIF	TGTGCCAGCAGCTTGGAGGCATCGACAGACCCTTCGGCAATTTTT
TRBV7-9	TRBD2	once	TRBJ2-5	CASSLGGGVAETQYF	TGTGCCAGCAGCTTGGGCGGGGGGGTCGCGGAGACCCAGTACTTC
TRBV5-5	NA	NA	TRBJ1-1	CASSLVPTLNTEAFF	TGTGCCAGCAGCTTGGTTCCAACACTGAACACTGAAGCTTTCTTT
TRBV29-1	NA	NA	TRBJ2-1	CSAKAEHNEQFF	TGCAGCGCCAAAGCGGAGCACAATGAGCAGTTCTTC
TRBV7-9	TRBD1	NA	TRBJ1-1	CASSLGIGQGVTEAFF	TGTGCCAGCAGCTTAGGAATCGGACAGGGTGTCACTGAAGCTTTCTTT
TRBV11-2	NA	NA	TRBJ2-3	CASKGIRGTADTQYF	TGTGCAAGCAAGGGCATCCGGGGGACCGCAGATACGCAGTATTTT
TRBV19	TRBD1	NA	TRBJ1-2	CASSVDRAGYGYTF	TGTGCCAGTAGTGTGGACAGGGCGGGCTATGGCTACACCTTC
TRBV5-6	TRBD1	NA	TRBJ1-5	CASSYGQGNQPQHF	TGTGCCAGCAGCTACGGACAGGGGAATCAGCCCCAGCATTTT
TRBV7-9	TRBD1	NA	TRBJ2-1	CASSRATGLGAGNEQFF	TGTGCCAGCAGCCGAGCGACAGGGTTGGGGGCCGGCAATGAGCAGTTCTTC
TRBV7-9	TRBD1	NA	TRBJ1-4	CASSLVVGRGLVTNEKLFF	TGTGCCAGCAGCTTAGTCGTTGGCAGGGGGCTAGTAACTAATGAAAAACTGTTTTTT
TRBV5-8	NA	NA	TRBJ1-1	CASSKEENTEAFF	TGTGCCAGCAGCAAAGAGGAAAACACTGAAGCTTTCTTT
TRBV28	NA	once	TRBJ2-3	CASSSQGSTDTQYF	TGTGCCAGCTCTTCCCAGGGGAGCACAGATACGCAGTATTTT
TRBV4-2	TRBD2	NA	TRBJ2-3	CASSLARGMGLATDTQYF	TGTGCCAGCAGCCTTGCCCGAGGAATGGGACTAGCAACAGATACGCAGTATTTT
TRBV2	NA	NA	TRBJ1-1	CASIETVERAFF	TGTGCCAGCATAGAGACAGTTGAGAGAGCTTTCTTT
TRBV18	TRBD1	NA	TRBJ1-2	CASSREGDRGQLSGYTF	TGTGCCAGCTCGCGAGAGGGGGACAGGGGGCAATTAAGTGGCTACACCTTC
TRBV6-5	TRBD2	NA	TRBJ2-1	CASSQSTSPSNEQFF	TGTGCCAGCAGCCAGTCGACTAGCCCAAGCAATGAGCAGTTCTTC
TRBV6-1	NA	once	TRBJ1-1	CASSAGTSKVAFF	TGTGCCAGCAGTGCCGGGACTTCTAAAGTGGCTTTCTTT
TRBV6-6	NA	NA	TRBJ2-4	CASSHRELAKNIQYF	TGTGCCAGCAGTCACCGGGAACTAGCCAAAAACATTCAGTACTTC
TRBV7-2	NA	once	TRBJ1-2	CAIRQEAGYGYTF	TGTGCCATTAGACAGGAGGCCGGCTATGGCTACACCTTC
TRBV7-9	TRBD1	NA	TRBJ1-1	CASSPGTADMNTEAFF	TGTGCCAGCAGCCCCGGGACAGCCGATATGAACACTGAAGCTTTCTTT
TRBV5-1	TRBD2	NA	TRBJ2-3	CASSSRLAGGHKTDTQYF	TGCGCCAGCAGCTCTAGACTAGCGGGGGGGCACAAAACAGATACGCAGTATTTT
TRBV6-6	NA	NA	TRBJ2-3	CASSYTGPNTDTQYF	TGTGCCAGCAGTTACACAGGTCCCAACACAGATACGCAGTATTTT
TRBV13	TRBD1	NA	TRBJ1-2	CASSSTGLRGYTF	TGTGCCAGCAGCTCGACAGGGTTGCGTGGCTACACCTTC